These 30 T cell receptor beta chains share one sample of origin, sequenced in a study of molecular identifiers for immune sequencing clone quantification. One entry per CDR3 protein results from TCRdb running MiXCR on the PCR reads. The sample has over 600,000 distinct CDR3 sequences; about 20% are singletons. The sequencing sample was made of naive CD8+ T cells from blood, with Jurkat cell RNA spiked in. This sample's subset: FACS-sorted CD8+CD4-CCR7+CD45RA+ naive T cells. All receptors come from a human donor in good health. Some libraries in this study had Jurkat cell RNA spiked in.

The genes are TRBV5-6 and TRBJ2-5, with D tentatively TRBD1 (5 bases). Germline V gives CDR1 SGHDT, CDR2 YYEEEE. With 4 bases removed from V and 5 bases from J, the gap between germline ends came to 12 bases. The CDR3 has 13 residues. The CDR3 DNA follows: TGTGCCAGCAGCGGCAGGGTTTCGGAGACCCAGTACTTC. It codes for CASSGRVSETQYF.

Of note for this clonotype: A read error may be the cause here, since a much bigger clone is one base away. This chain links TRBV28 with TRBJ2-7, with 8 bases matching TRBD1. The CDR3 has 14 residues. Germline values: CDR1 MDHEN, CDR2 SYDVKM. The junction had 12 bases not matched to a gene; V was cut back by 5 bases and J by 9 bases. CDR3 sequence (DNA): TGTGCCAGCAGTCGAAGGACAGGGCCTTTCGGGCAGTACTTC. It encodes CASSRRTGPFGQYF.

On this clonotype itself: It may be a read error: a sequence one base away is much more abundant. The chain has TRBV6-6 and TRBJ2-2; 9 positions agree with TRBD2. Per the germline V gene, CDR1 is MNHNY and CDR2 is SVGAGI (reference sequence). The CDR3 spans 16 residues. The CDR3: CASSYLSGRNAGGLFF. The CDR3, as DNA: TGTGCCAGCAGCTACCTTAGCGGGAGAAATGCCGGGGGGCTGTTTTTT.

This clonotype was seen ten or more times. The rearrangement links TRBV9 to TRBJ2-2; 10 nucleotides agree with TRBD2. V trimming: 5 bases; J trimming: 6 bases; junction bases outside the gene matches: 10. This CDR3 comprises 16 residues. In germline, CDR1 is SGDLS, CDR2 YYNGEE. CDR3 protein: CASRNELAGTAGELFF. Here the CDR3 DNA reads TGTGCCAGCAGAAACGAACTAGCGGGAACAGCCGGGGAGCTGTTTTTT.

This clonotype occurred many times. The chain uses TRBV27 and TRBJ2-7; D is perhaps TRBD1 or TRBD2 (5 bases each). The V gene lost 5 bases and the J gene lost 6 bases, with 20 bases spanning the gap. In germline, CDR1 is MNHEY, CDR2 SMNVEV (reference sequence). The CDR3 runs 15 residues. CDR3: CASSPFMAPGGEQYF. CDR3 DNA sequence: TGTGCCAGCAGTCCATTTATGGCGCCTGGGGGCGAGCAGTACTTC.

This clonotype was counted many times. The chain couples TRBV7-9 to TRBJ2-5; maybe TRBD1 (6 bases). This CDR3 is 13 amino acids long. Per the germline V gene, CDR1 is SEHNR and CDR2 is FQNEAQ (reference sequence). V dropped 4 bases and J dropped 4 bases, with 10 bases sitting between them. In nucleotides, the CDR3 is TGTGCCAGCAGCTCCCCGGACAGAGAGACCCAGTACTTC. Translated, it gives CASSSPDRETQYF.

This clonotype has ten or more counts. The chain has TRBV7-3 and TRBJ2-5; D is ambiguous. CDR1 and CDR2 from the germline V gene are SGHTA and FQGTGA. Trimming removed 5 bases from V and 3 bases from J, with 19 bases in between. The CDR3 contains 16 residues. The CDR3 loop is CASSIGMDPDKETQYF. CDR3 in DNA: TGTGCCAGCAGCATAGGCATGGATCCTGACAAAGAGACCCAGTACTTC.

In regard to this clonotype: A clone one base away is much larger, so this may be a read error. V and J are TRBV3-1 and TRBJ2-3, with a tentative D call TRBD1 (5 bases). V lost 1 base and J 2 bases, leaving 13 bases between the germline ends. The CDR3 is made up of 16 amino acids. Germline CDR1 and CDR2: LGHDT and YNNKEL (reference sequence). The CDR3 loop is CASSQVSRDNTDTQYF. The CDR3 nucleotides are TGTGCCAGCAGCCAAGTTTCCAGGGATAACACAGATACGCAGTATTTT.

In this sample, this clonotype turned up many times. The rearrangement uses TRBV27 and TRBJ1-4; no clear D gene. CDR1 and CDR2 from the germline V gene are MNHEY and SMNVEV (reference sequence). Trimming shortened V by 5 bases and J by 5 bases, and 18 bases separated the two germline ends. The CDR3 loop spans 16 amino acids. CDR3 bases: TGTGCCAGCAGTCCCCCCCCCGGACCGAGAAATGAAAAACTGTTTTTT. Protein: CASSPPPGPRNEKLFF. Full variable domain (outside the CDR3, taken from reference TRBV27 and TRBJ1-4): EAQVTQNPRYLITVTGKKLTVTCSQNMNHEYMSWYRQDPGLGLRQIYYSMNVEVTDKGDVPEGYKVSRKEKRNFPLILESPSPNQTSLYFCASSPPPGPRNEKLFFGSGTQLSVL.

This clonotype was detected many times. The rearrangement uses TRBV6-2 or TRBV6-3 and TRBJ2-7; D is possibly TRBD1 (5 bases). V was trimmed by 5 bases and J by 3 bases, leaving 8 bases between them. The CDR3 length is 12 residues. CDR1 is MNHEY and CDR2 is SVGEGT in the germline V gene. The CDR3 here is CASSNDSYEQYF. The CDR3 coding sequence is TGTGCCAGCAGTAATGACAGCTACGAGCAGTACTTC.

This clonotype was recorded a few times. The V and J genes are TRBV7-9 and TRBJ2-7; 10 nucleotides agree with TRBD1. CDR1 and CDR2 (germline): SEHNR, FQNEAQ (reference sequence). The CDR3 spans 15 residues. Trimming at V came to 5 bases and at J to 3 bases, leaving 7 bases not matched to a gene. CDR3 DNA: TGTGCCAGCAGCGCGGGACAGGGGTTCGGCTACGAGCAGTACTTC. This codes for CASSAGQGFGYEQYF.

V is TRBV7-9 and J is TRBJ1-2, with unresolved D. The germline gives CDR1 SEHNR, CDR2 FQNEAQ (reference sequence). The CDR3 length is 13 residues. Trimming cost V 10 bases and J 0 bases, with 12 bases left between them. The CDR3 protein is CAILGSSNYGYTF. The CDR3 region has the DNA TGTGCCATTCTGGGGTCCTCTAACTATGGCTACACCTTC.

This clonotype came up many times. The chain is built from TRBV27 and TRBJ1-5, with 12 bases aligning to TRBD1. In germline, CDR1 is MNHEY, CDR2 SMNVEV (reference sequence). The CDR3 covers 18 residues. The trim removed 2 bases at V and 2 bases at J, leaving 7 bases unmatched. The CDR3 region is CASSLMGQGAFGNQPQHF. The CDR3 region has the DNA TGTGCCAGCAGTTTAATGGGACAGGGGGCATTTGGCAATCAGCCCCAGCATTTT.

This clonotype was picked up many times. The chain links TRBV25-1 to TRBJ1-5; TRBD1 agrees at 9 bases. CDR1 MGHDK and CDR2 SYGVNS come from the germline V gene. Trimming at V came to 8 bases and at J to 6 bases, leaving 2 bases not matched to a gene. The CDR3 spans 12 residues. The CDR3 loop is CASGTGTQPQHF. DNA for the CDR3: TGTGCCAGCGGGACAGGGACTCAGCCCCAGCATTTT.

The gene calls are TRBV4-2 and TRBJ2-2; TRBD2 aligns across 7 bases. Germline V gene lookup returns CDR1 LGHNA and CDR2 YNFKEQ. V lost 0 bases, J lost 4 bases, and 5 bases stayed unmatched. This CDR3 is 16 amino acids long. The CDR3 loop reads CASSQEAGVLTGELFF. CDR3 nucleotide sequence: TGTGCCAGCAGCCAAGAGGCGGGAGTGCTCACCGGGGAGCTGTTTTTT.

This clonotype was counted many times. The rearrangement links TRBV7-6 to TRBJ2-5, with no clear D. V lost 5 bases, J lost 2 bases, and 15 bases lay in between. The V gene's germline CDR1 is SGHVS and CDR2 FNYEAQ. The CDR3 runs 15 residues. CDR3 sequence (DNA): TGTGCCAGCAGCCCTACCCTTAGTAATCAAGAGACCCAGTACTTC. Residues: CASSPTLSNQETQYF.

Many counts were recorded for this clonotype. The chain couples TRBV13 to TRBJ2-3; the D is unclear. From germline, CDR1 is PRHDT and CDR2 FYEKMQ (reference sequence). Between the trimmed V and J ends, which lost 4 bases and 4 bases, there was a span of 15 bases. The CDR3 has 15 amino acids. DNA of the CDR3: TGTGCCAGCAGCTCAAGGACGAAGAGTGCAGATACGCAGTATTTT. Translated, it gives CASSSRTKSADTQYF.

To note about this clonotype: This sequence may be a read error, since a much larger clone differs from it by one base. The rearrangement links TRBV7-9 to TRBJ2-7; D not resolved. Germline V lookup: CDR1 SEHNR, CDR2 FQNEAQ (reference sequence). Trimming pared 3 bases from V and 6 bases from J, leaving 9 bases between. This CDR3 is 12 amino acids long. The CDR3 coding sequence is TGTGCCAGCAGCTTGCACGCCCTCGAGCAGTACTTC. The encoded protein is CASSLHALEQYF.

The sample holds many counts of this clonotype. CDR3 sequence reads: CSVASVEQFF. In nucleotides, the CDR3 is TGCAGCGTTGCAAGCGTGGAGCAGTTCTTC. The rearrangement uses TRBV29-1 and TRBJ2-1; D gene ambiguous. In germline, CDR1 is SQVTM, CDR2 ANQGSEA. Deletions cut 4 bases from V and 10 bases from J, with 8 bases between. The CDR3 consists of 10 residues.

This clonotype was recorded at least ten times. This chain connects TRBV29-1 to TRBJ2-1; a possible D gene is TRBD2 (6 bases). The germline V and J ends were trimmed by 3 bases and 1 base, with 13 bases remaining between them. Germline values: CDR1 SQVTM, CDR2 ANQGSEA. The CDR3 extends over 15 amino acids. In DNA form, the CDR3 reads TGCAGCGTTGAGGGAGGAGGAACATCCTACAATGAGCAGTTCTTC. The encoded protein is CSVEGGGTSYNEQFF.

This rearrangement joins TRBV14 to TRBJ1-6, with 9 bases that match TRBD1. V lost 1 base, J lost 5 bases, and 12 bases stayed unmatched. CDR3 length: 19 residues. The V gene's germline CDR1 is SGHDN and CDR2 FVKESK. The CDR3 DNA reads TGTGCCAGCAGCCAAGGGGGGACAGGGACCAGACCTAATAATTCACCCCTCCACTTT. Translating gives CASSQGGTGTRPNNSPLHF.

A few counts support this clonotype. The CDR3 DNA sequence: TGTGCCAGCAGTTTCCAGGACAGGGGTTACGAAGCTTTCTTT. Translation: CASSFQDRGYEAFF. J is TRBJ1-1 and V is TRBV27; TRBD1 matches 9 bases. The CDR3 is 14 residues long. Germline-derived CDR1 and CDR2 are MNHEY and SMNVEV (reference sequence). J was trimmed by 8 bases and V by 3 bases; bases with no gene match: 7.

This clonotype occurred a few times. This may be a read error: a much more frequent sequence differs by one nucleotide. This sequence joins TRBV12-3 or TRBV12-4 and TRBJ1-1; 8 bases map to TRBD1. The CDR3 contains 12 residues. J lost 9 bases, V lost 8 bases, and 8 bases had no gene match. This chain's CDR3 is CASASGQGQAFF. The CDR3 coding sequence is TGTGCCAGCGCCTCTGGACAGGGACAAGCTTTCTTT.

This clonotype was recorded at least ten times. The chain links TRBV7-9 to TRBJ1-4; D unclear. This CDR3 is built from 13 residues. Deletions cut 1 base from V and 4 bases from J, with 4 bases between. CDR1 and CDR2 from the germline V gene are SEHNR and FQNEAQ (reference sequence). The CDR3 bases are TGTGCCAGCAGCTTAGTCAGTAATGAAAAACTGTTTTTT. This gives the protein CASSLVSNEKLFF.

In regard to this clonotype: This may arise from a read error, as a much more abundant clone is one base away. The chain carries TRBV9 and TRBJ2-7; D might be TRBD1 (5 bases). The length of the CDR3 is 15 residues. Germline lookup yields CDR1 SGDLS and CDR2 YYNGEE. DNA of the CDR3: TGTGCCAGCAGCGCTGAAGACAGTAGCTCCTACGGGCAGTACTTC. This codes for CASSAEDSSSYGQYF.

This clonotype was found many times. The chain carries TRBV21-1 and TRBJ2-5; TRBD2 is the table's D call, not checked against the DNA. TRBV21-1 represents a pseudogene. The CDR3 spans 17 residues. CDR3 in amino acids: CASSKAWTSGSQETQYF. DNA for the CDR3: TGTGCCAGCAGCAAAGCTTGGACTAGCGGGAGCCAAGAGACCCAGTACTTC.

This clonotype was counted at least ten times. V is TRBV3-1 and J is TRBJ2-2; 10 nucleotides match TRBD1. This CDR3 has 16 amino acids. Trimming cost V 2 bases and J 5 bases; bases outside gene matches: 5. CDR1 and CDR2 (germline): LGHDT, YNNKEL (reference sequence). DNA of the CDR3: TGTGCCAGCAGCCAAATTGGGACAGGGGAGACCGGGGAGCTGTTTTTT. This encodes CASSQIGTGETGELFF.

A remark on this clonotype: A much bigger clone sits one base away, suggesting this may be a read error. The chain recombines TRBV12-3 or TRBV12-4 with TRBJ2-5; D uncertain. This CDR3 has 14 amino acids. In DNA form, the CDR3 reads TGTGCCAGCAGTTCAGAAGCAGCCCAAGAGGCCCAGTACTTC. Amino acids: CASSSEAAQEAQYF.

This clonotype came up many times. This chain links TRBV2 with TRBJ2-5, with D uncertain. The CDR3 runs to 14 residues. The ends were cut back, 4 bases at V and 3 bases at J, with 12 bases in the middle. Germline values: CDR1 SNHLY, CDR2 FYNNEI. The CDR3 nucleotides read TGTGCCAGCAGTGGGCTCGGAGAGGAAGAGACCCAGTACTTC. It specifies CASSGLGEEETQYF.

V gene TRBV7-9 combines with J gene TRBJ1-1, with 8 bases aligning to TRBD1. The germline V gene encodes CDR1 SEHNR and CDR2 FQNEAQ (reference sequence). Trimming took 5 bases from V and 1 from J; bases not matched to a gene: 9. This CDR3 has 16 residues. CDR3 sequence (DNA): TGTGCCAGCAGCCCACAGACAGGGGAGGAGAACACTGAAGCTTTCTTT. Amino acid sequence: CASSPQTGEENTEAFF.